The 6 T cell receptor beta chains listed next were all sequenced from one sample in a study of blood T cell repertoires in COVID-19 (dated by TCRdb to 2018 to 2021). The library was produced with the immunoSEQ multiplex PCR assay. TCRdb took this table from immuneACCESS and kept in-frame rearrangements with V and J called. Such tables lack part of the clones; where checked against another copy, unresolved V genes explain under half of the gap, and the rest is unexplained. This sample gives 200,000 to 250,000 clones in total; around 86% of them show up just once. The ten largest clones represent around 2% of the sample. Sequencing input: peripheral blood. These receptors all come from a man younger than 40 who had recovered from COVID-19.

The rearrangement links TRBV6-4 to TRBJ2-2, with TRBD1 matching 8 bases. Germline V gene lookup returns CDR1 MRHNA and CDR2 SNTAGT. The V and J ends lost 4 bases and 8 bases, in that order; junction bases with no gene match: 3. The CDR3 extends over 13 amino acids. The CDR3 here is CASSGQGSGELFF. DNA of the CDR3: TGTGCCAGCAGTGGACAGGGGTCGGGGGAGCTGTTTTTT.

This sequence joins TRBV3-1 (or the pseudogene TRBV3-2) and TRBJ1-1; D might be TRBD1 (6 bases). The CDR3 covers 12 residues. From germline, CDR1 is LGHDT and CDR2 YNNKEL (reference sequence). V dropped 4 bases and J dropped 11 bases, with 14 bases sitting between them. CDR3 bases: TGTGCCAGCAGCCGGAGGGCGGGGGCCGCTTTCTTT. Its protein product is CASSRRAGAAFF.

In its sample, this clone was seen once. The chain recombines TRBV6-5 with TRBJ1-3; D perhaps matches TRBD1 (5 bases). This CDR3 has 15 amino acids. Trimming shortened V by 6 bases and J by 2 bases, and 14 bases separated the two germline ends. CDR1 MNHEY and CDR2 SVGAGI come from the germline V gene. CDR3 nucleotides: TGTGCCAGCAGACTGGACACAATTACTGGAAACACCATATATTTT. It codes for CASRLDTITGNTIYF.

This chain uses TRBV10-3 with TRBJ2-2; possibly TRBD2 for D (7 bases). Germline CDR1 reads ENHRY; CDR2 reads SYGVKD. Between the trimmed V and J ends, which lost 4 bases and 3 bases, there was a span of 15 bases. The CDR3 totals 16 residues. The CDR3 sequence is CAISVEAGAHTGELFF. Written as DNA, the CDR3 is TGTGCCATCAGTGTTGAGGCGGGGGCACACACCGGGGAGCTGTTTTTT.

This chain connects TRBV11-2 to TRBJ2-5; 7 positions agree with TRBD1. Unmatched junction bases numbered 3, after V lost 5 bases and J lost 0 bases. Germline values: CDR1 SGHAT, CDR2 FQNNGV. This CDR3 has 14 residues. The CDR3 DNA follows: TGTGCCAGCAGCATGACAGGGAACCAAGAGACCCAGTACTTC. Protein: CASSMTGNQETQYF.

This clone was observed a handful of times. The chain recombines TRBV3-1 (or the pseudogene TRBV3-2) with TRBJ1-4, with D tentatively TRBD1 (5 bases). Between the trimmed V and J ends, which lost 2 bases and 8 bases, there was a span of 18 bases. The length of the CDR3 is 16 residues. Germline lookup yields CDR1 LGHDT and CDR2 YNNKEL (reference sequence). CDR3: CASSQLSSGAGEKLFF. DNA of the CDR3: TGTGCCAGCAGCCAACTTTCCAGCGGGGCGGGAGAAAAACTGTTTTTT.